This T cell receptor (beta chain) was identified during a study of neurological immune-mediated disorders. TCRdb called the 5' RACE reads again in MiXCR, with one record for every CDR3 protein. The sample comprises under 80,000 distinct CDR3 sequences, roughly 5.6% of which are singletons, and 2.5% to 3% rests with the top ten. The CDR3 spans 14 residues. Trimming took 5 bases from V and 4 from J; bases not matched to a gene: 9. The germline gives CDR1 DFQATT, CDR2 SNEGSKA (reference sequence). This clonotype occurred many times. This TCR was sampled from a woman aged 25 to 45 with multiple sclerosis. The chain employs TRBV20-1 and TRBJ1-1; TRBD1 matches at 8 bases. Sequences were obtained from PBMCs. The CDR3 loop reads CSAVPQGAGTEAFF. In DNA, the CDR3 is TGCAGTGCTGTCCCTCAGGGGGCGGGCACTGAAGCTTTCTTT.